This T cell receptor beta chain was identified in a study of T cells in Graves' hyperthyroidism and ophthalmopathy. With 3 bases removed from V and 7 bases from J, the gap between germline ends came to 16 bases. The CDR3 length is 15 residues. Germline V CDR1 and CDR2: KGHSH, LQKENI. Points from the study as a whole: Blood also carried most thyroid clonotypes expanded above 0.001.

The TCR beta CDR3 regions underwent amplification using RNA transcripts as the source. First-round RT-PCR of the TCR CDR3 relied on the HTBI primer set. From the multiplex PCR reads, TCRdb called clonotypes with MiXCR, one entry per CDR3 protein. Of around 600,000 distinct CDR3 sequences in the sample, roughly 15% were seen once. PBMCs were sourced from around 10 ml fresh peripheral blood. This clonotype was counted ten times or more. Its antigen remains unknown. The clonotype originates from a woman between 50 and 59 years old with Graves' ophthalmopathy. What was sequenced was blood. V is TRBV18 and J is TRBJ2-1; maybe TRBD2 (5 bases). The CDR3 reads CASSPMVPRGNEQFF. The CDR3 DNA sequence: TGTGCCAGCTCACCTATGGTTCCTCGCGGGAATGAGCAGTTCTTC.